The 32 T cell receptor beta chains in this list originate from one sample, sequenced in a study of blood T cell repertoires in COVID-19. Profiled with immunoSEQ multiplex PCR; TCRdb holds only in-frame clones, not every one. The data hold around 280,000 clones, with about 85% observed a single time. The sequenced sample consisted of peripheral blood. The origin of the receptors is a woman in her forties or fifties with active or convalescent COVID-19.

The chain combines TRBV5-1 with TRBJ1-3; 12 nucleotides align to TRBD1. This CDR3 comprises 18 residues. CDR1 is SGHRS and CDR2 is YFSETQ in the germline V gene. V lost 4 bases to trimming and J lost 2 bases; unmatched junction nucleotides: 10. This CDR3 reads CASSPGTGGAGTGNTIYF. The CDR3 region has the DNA TGCGCCAGCAGCCCCGGGACAGGGGGCGCCGGTACTGGAAACACCATATATTTT.

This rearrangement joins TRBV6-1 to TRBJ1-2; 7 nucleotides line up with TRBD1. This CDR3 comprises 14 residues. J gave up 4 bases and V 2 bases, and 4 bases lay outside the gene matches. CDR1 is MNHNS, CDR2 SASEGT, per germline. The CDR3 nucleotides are TGTGCCAGCAGTGAACAGGGGGAGGTCTATGGCTACACCTTC. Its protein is CASSEQGEVYGYTF.

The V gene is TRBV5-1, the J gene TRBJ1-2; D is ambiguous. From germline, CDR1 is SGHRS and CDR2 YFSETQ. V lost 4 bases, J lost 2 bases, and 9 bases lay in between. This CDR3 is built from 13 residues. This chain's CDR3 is CASSTQLNYGYTF. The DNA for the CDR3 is TGCGCCAGCAGCACACAGCTGAACTATGGCTACACCTTC.

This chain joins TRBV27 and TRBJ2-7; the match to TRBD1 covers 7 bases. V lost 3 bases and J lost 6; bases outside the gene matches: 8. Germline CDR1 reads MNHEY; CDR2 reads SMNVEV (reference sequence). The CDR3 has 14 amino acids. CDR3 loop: CASSLLRGLGEQYF. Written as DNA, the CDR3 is TGTGCCAGCAGTTTGTTAAGGGGGCTCGGCGAGCAGTACTTC.

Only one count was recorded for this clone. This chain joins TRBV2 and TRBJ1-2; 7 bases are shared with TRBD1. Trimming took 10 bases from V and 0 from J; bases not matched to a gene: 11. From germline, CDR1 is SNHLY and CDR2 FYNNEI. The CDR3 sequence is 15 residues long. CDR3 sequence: CAIHDRDRANYGYTF. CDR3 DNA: TGTGCCATCCACGACAGGGACCGAGCTAACTATGGCTACACCTTC. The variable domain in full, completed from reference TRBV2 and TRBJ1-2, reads EPEVTQTPSHQVTQMGQEVILRCVPISNHLYFYWYRQILGQKVEFLVSFYNNEISEKSEIFDDQFSVERPDGSNFTLKIRSTKLEDSAMYFCAIHDRDRANYGYTFGSGTRLTVV.

CDR3 in amino acids: CASSSPVGSPLHF. In DNA form, the CDR3 reads TGTGCCAGCAGCTCCCCAGTCGGGTCACCCCTCCACTTT. The rearrangement joins TRBV28 to TRBJ1-6; D gene ambiguous. Germline values: CDR1 MDHEN, CDR2 SYDVKM. Between the trimmed V and J ends, which lost 6 bases and 10 bases, there was a span of 13 bases. The CDR3 length is 13 residues.

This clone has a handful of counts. CDR3 DNA sequence: TGCGCCAGCAGGTACACCAGGGACACTTTTCGTGGCTACACCTTC. Translating gives CASRYTRDTFRGYTF. The chain uses TRBV23-1 and TRBJ1-2, with D possibly matching TRBD1 (6 bases). TRBV23-1 falls under the ORF class, with uncertain function. The V end lost 6 bases, the J end lost 7 bases, and 21 bases lay between the germline ends. CDR3 length equals 15 residues.

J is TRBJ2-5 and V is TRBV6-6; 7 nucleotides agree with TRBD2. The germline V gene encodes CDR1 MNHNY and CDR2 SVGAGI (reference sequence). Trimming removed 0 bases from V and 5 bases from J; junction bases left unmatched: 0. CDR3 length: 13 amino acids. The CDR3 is CASSYSGGETQYF. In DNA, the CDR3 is TGTGCCAGCAGTTACTCGGGGGGGGAGACCCAGTACTTC.

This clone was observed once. The CDR3 DNA follows: TGCGCCAGCAGGTCGGTAACTCAGGGTTCTGGGGCCAACGTCCTGACTTTC. Protein product: CASRSVTQGSGANVLTF. This chain connects TRBV4-1 to TRBJ2-6; perhaps TRBD1 as D (5 bases). Trimming took off 6 bases at V and 1 base at J, with 16 bases between the two ends. The length of the CDR3 is 17 residues. Germline values: CDR1 MGHRA, CDR2 YSYEKL.

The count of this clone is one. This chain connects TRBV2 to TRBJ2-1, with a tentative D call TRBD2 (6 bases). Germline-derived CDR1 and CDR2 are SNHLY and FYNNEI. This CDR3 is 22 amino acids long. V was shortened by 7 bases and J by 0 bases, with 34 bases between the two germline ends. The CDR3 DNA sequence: TGTGCCAGCATGGGCACCAAAATCAGCAGTACCCGGGGGACGAACTCCTACAATGAGCAGTTCTTC. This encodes CASMGTKISSTRGTNSYNEQFF.

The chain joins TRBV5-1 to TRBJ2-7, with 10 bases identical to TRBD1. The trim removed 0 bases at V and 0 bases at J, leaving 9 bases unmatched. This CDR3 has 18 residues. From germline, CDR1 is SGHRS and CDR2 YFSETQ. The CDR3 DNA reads TGCGCCAGCAGCTTGGGGCCTCGGGACAGGGGATTCTCCTACGAGCAGTACTTC. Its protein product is CASSLGPRDRGFSYEQYF.

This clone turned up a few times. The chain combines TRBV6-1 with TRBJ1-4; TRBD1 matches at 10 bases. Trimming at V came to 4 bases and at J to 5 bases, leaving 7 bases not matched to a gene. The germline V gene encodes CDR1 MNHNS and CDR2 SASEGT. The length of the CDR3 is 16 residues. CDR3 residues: CASSGRRDRGNEKLFF. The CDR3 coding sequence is TGTGCCAGCAGTGGAAGACGGGACAGGGGAAATGAAAAACTGTTTTTT.

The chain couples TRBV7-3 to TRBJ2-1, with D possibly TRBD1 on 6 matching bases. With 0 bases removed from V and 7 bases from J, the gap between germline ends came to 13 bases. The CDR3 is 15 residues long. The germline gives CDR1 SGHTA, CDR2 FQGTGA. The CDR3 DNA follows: TGTGCCAGCAGCTTAACAGTAGGGACACTTAATGAGCAGTTCTTC. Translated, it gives CASSLTVGTLNEQFF.

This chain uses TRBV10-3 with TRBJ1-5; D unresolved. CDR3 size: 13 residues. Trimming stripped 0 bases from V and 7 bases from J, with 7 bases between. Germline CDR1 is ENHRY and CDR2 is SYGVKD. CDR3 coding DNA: TGTGCCATCAGTGAGTCTCCTAGACAGCCCCAGCATTTT. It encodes CAISESPRQPQHF.

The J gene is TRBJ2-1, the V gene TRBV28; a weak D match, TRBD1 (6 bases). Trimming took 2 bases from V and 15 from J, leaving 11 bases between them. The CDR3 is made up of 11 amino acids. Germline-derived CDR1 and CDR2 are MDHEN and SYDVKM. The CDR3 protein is CASSLRQGRFF. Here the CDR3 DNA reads TGTGCCAGCAGTTTAAGGCAGGGGCGGTTCTTC. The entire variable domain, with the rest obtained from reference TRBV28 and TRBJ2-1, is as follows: DVKVTQSSRYLVKRTGEKVFLECVQDMDHENMFWYRQDPGLGLRLIYFSYDVKMKEKGDIPEGYSVSREKKERFSLILESASTNQTSMYLCASSLRQGRFFGPGTRLTVL.

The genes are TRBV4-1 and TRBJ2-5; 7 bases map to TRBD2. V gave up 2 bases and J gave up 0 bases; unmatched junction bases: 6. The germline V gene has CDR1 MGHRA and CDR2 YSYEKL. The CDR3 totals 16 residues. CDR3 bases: TGCGCCAGCAGCCAATCGAGCGGGGATAACCAAGAGACCCAGTACTTC. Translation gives CASSQSSGDNQETQYF.

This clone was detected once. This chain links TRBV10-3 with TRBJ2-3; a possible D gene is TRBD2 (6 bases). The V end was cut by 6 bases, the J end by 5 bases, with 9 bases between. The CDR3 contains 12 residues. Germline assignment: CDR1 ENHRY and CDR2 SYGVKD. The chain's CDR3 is CAISVGGDTQYF. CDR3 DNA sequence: TGTGCCATCAGCGTGGGGGGAGATACGCAGTATTTT.

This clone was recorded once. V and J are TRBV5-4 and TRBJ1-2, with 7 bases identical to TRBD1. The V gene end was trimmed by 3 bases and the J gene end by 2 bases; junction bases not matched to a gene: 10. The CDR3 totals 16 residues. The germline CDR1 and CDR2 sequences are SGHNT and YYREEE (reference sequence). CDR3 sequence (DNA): TGTGCCAGCAGCTCCCGGGACAGCACCTCGAACTATGGCTACACCTTC. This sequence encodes CASSSRDSTSNYGYTF.

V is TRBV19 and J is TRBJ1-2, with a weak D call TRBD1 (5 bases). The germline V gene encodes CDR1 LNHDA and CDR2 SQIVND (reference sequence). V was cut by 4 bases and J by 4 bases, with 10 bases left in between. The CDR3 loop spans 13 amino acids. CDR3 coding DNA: TGTGCCAGTAGTAAGGGGAATCCCTATGGCTACACCTTC. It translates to CASSKGNPYGYTF.

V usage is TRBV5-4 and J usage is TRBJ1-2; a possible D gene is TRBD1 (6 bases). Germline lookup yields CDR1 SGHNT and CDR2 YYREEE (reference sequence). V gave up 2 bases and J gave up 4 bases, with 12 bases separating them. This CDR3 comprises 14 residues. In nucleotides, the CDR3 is TGTGCCAGCAGCTTCTCCGACAGGACCTATGGCTACACCTTC. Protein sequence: CASSFSDRTYGYTF.

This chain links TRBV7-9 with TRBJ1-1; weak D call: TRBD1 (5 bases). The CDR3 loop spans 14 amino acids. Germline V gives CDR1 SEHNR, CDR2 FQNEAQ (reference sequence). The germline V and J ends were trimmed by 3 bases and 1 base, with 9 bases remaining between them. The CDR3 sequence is CASSFPTGNTEAFF. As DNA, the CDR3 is TGTGCCAGCAGCTTCCCTACAGGGAACACTGAAGCTTTCTTT.

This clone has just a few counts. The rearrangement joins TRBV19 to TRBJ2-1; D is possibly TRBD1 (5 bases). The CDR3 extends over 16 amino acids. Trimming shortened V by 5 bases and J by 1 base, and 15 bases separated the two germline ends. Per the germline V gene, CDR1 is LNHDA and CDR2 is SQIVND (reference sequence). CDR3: CASSSLQGMSYNEQFF. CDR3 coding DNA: TGTGCCAGTAGTTCGCTTCAGGGAATGTCCTACAATGAGCAGTTCTTC.

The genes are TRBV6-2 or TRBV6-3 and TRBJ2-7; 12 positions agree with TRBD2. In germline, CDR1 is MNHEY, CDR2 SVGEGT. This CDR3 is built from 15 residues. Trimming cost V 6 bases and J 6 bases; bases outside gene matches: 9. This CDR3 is CASSLRLAGEAEQYF. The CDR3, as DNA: TGTGCCAGCAGCCTCAGACTAGCGGGAGAGGCCGAGCAGTACTTC.

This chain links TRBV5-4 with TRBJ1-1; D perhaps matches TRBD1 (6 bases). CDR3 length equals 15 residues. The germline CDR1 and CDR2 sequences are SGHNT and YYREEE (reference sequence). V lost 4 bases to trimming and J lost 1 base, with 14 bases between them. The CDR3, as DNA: TGTGCCAGCAGCCCCCTCAGGGGCGGGAACACTGAAGCTTTCTTT. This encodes CASSPLRGGNTEAFF.

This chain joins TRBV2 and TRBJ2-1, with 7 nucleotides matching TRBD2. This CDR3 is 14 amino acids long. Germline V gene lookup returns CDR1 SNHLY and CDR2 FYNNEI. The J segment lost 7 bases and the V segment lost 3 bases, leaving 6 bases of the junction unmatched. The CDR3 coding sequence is TGTGCCAGCAGTGATACCGGGAGGTCAAATGAGCAGTTCTTC. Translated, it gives CASSDTGRSNEQFF.

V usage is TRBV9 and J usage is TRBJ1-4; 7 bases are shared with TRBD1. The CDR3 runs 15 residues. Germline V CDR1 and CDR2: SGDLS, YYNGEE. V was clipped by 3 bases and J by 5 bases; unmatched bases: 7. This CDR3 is CASSGDTGVNEKLFF. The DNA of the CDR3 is TGTGCCAGCAGCGGAGATACAGGGGTCAATGAAAAACTGTTTTTT.

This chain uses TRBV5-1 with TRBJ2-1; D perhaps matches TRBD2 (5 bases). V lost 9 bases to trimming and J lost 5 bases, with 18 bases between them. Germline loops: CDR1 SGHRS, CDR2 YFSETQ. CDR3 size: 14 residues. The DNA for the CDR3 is TGCGCCACCGCGGACTTAGCTGGGGACAATGAGCAGTTCTTC. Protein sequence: CATADLAGDNEQFF.

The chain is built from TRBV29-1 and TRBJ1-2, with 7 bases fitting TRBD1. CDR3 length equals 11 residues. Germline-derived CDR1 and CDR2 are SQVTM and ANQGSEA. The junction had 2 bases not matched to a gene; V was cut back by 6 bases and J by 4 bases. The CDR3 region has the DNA TGCAGCGTCGGGACAGTCTATGGCTACACCTTC. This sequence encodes CSVGTVYGYTF. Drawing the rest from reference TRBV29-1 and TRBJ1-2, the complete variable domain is SAVISQKPSRDICQRGTSLTIQCQVDSQVTMMFWYRQQPGQSLTLIATANQGSEATYESGFVIDKFPISRPNLTFSTLTVSNMSPEDSSIYLCSVGTVYGYTFGSGTRLTVV.

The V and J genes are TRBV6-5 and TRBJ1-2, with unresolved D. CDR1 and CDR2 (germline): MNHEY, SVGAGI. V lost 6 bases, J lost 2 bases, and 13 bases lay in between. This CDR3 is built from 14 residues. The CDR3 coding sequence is TGTGCCAGCAGCCCCGGGAGGCGCAACTATGGCTACACCTTC. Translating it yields CASSPGRRNYGYTF.

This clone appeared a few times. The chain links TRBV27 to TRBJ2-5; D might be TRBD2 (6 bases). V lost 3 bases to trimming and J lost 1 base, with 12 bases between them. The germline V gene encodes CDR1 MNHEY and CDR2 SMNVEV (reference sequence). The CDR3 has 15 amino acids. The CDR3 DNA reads TGTGCCAGCAGTTTTGAGGGAGGATCCCAAGAGACCCAGTACTTC. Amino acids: CASSFEGGSQETQYF.

The CDR3, as DNA: TGTGCCAGCAGCTTCGTATCGGCGGCCGGGGAGCTGTTTTTT. It encodes CASSFVSAAGELFF. The chain uses TRBV7-2 and TRBJ2-2, with unresolved D. V lost 3 bases and J lost 6, with 11 bases in between. This CDR3 contains 14 residues. From germline, CDR1 is SGHTA and CDR2 FQGNSA.

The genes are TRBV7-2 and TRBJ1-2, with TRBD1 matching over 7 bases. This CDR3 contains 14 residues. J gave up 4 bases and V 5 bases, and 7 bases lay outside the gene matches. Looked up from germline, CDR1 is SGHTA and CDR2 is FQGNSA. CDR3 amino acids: CASSAKGQIYGYTF. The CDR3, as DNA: TGTGCCAGCAGCGCCAAGGGACAGATCTATGGCTACACCTTC.